Shown below are 26 T cell receptor beta chains from a single sample sequenced in a study of blood T cell repertoires in COVID-19. The method was immunoSEQ multiplex PCR; TCRdb's version includes in-frame clones alone and lacks a portion of them. The repertoire holds over 130,000 clones, with about 88% as singletons. Sequences were obtained from peripheral blood. These receptors all stem from a human donor with COVID-19, enrolled during active disease. The donor label of this sample is uncertain.

The chain employs TRBV5-1 and TRBJ2-2; D is uncertain. CDR3 length: 14 amino acids. The germline V gene encodes CDR1 SGHRS and CDR2 YFSETQ. V was trimmed by 4 bases and J by 4 bases, leaving 11 bases between them. The CDR3 loop reads CASSLESATGELFF. The DNA of the CDR3 is TGCGCCAGCAGCCTCGAGTCCGCCACCGGGGAGCTGTTTTTT.

In its sample, this clone was seen a few times. V and J are TRBV6-5 and TRBJ2-7; 8 positions agree with TRBD2. Germline values: CDR1 MNHEY, CDR2 SVGAGI. V shed 5 bases and J 2 bases; nucleotides not matched to a gene: 8. This CDR3 is built from 15 residues. In nucleotides, the CDR3 is TGTGCCAGCAGTCGAGGGGAAGCGGGGGCCTACGAGCAGTACTTC. Amino acid sequence: CASSRGEAGAYEQYF.

The chain has TRBV28 and TRBJ1-2; 8 bases match TRBD1. The ends lost 4 bases at V and 7 bases at J; junction bases unmatched: 11. This CDR3 comprises 15 residues. Germline V gives CDR1 MDHEN, CDR2 SYDVKM. This CDR3 reads CASSSPDRGQGGYTF. As DNA, the CDR3 is TGTGCCAGCAGTTCACCAGACAGGGGCCAGGGTGGCTACACCTTC.

The rearrangement links TRBV24-1 to TRBJ2-1, with 14 positions matching TRBD2. The V gene's germline CDR1 is KGHDR and CDR2 SFDVKD. Trimming took 2 bases from V and 6 from J; bases not matched to a gene: 2. The CDR3 is 16 amino acids. Written as DNA, the CDR3 is TGTGCCACCAGTGATTCCGGGACTAGCGGGAGCAATGAGCAGTTCTTC. Its translation: CATSDSGTSGSNEQFF.

The V gene is TRBV14, the J gene TRBJ2-5; 11 bases line up with TRBD1. This CDR3 contains 17 residues. Trimming took 3 bases from V and 4 from J; bases not matched to a gene: 10. CDR1 SGHDN and CDR2 FVKESK come from the germline V gene. The CDR3 DNA sequence: TGTGCCAGCAGCCATCAAAGGGCCGGGACAGGGGGAGAGACCCAGTACTTC. The encoded protein is CASSHQRAGTGGETQYF.

The gene calls are TRBV28 and TRBJ1-2, with D possibly being TRBD1 (6 bases). Germline V gene data show CDR1 as MDHEN and CDR2 as SYDVKM. CDR3 length equals 14 residues. The V and J ends lost 5 bases and 1 base respectively, with 11 bases between them. The CDR3 DNA reads as TGTGCCAGCAGTCGGACAGAAAATAACTATGGCTACACCTTC. Translation: CASSRTENNYGYTF.

The chain is built from TRBV19 and TRBJ1-4, with D maybe TRBD1 (5 bases). CDR1 and CDR2 from the germline V gene are LNHDA and SQIVND (reference sequence). V was cut by 1 base and J by 5 bases, with 14 bases left in between. The CDR3 is 16 residues long. CDR3 sequence (DNA): TGTGCCAGTAGTATAGTCGGGGGGACGGGAAATGAAAAACTGTTTTTT. Translated: CASSIVGGTGNEKLFF.

The rearrangement joins TRBV5-1 to TRBJ2-1; D unresolved. CDR1 is SGHRS and CDR2 is YFSETQ in the germline V gene. The CDR3 spans 13 residues. Trimming shortened V by 0 bases and J by 6 bases, and 7 bases separated the two germline ends. The CDR3 protein is CASSLDSGNEQFF. The CDR3 DNA sequence: TGCGCCAGCAGCTTGGATAGTGGCAATGAGCAGTTCTTC.

This sequence joins TRBV11-2 and TRBJ1-1, with 8 bases that match TRBD1. CDR1 is SGHAT and CDR2 is FQNNGV in the germline V gene. V lost 4 bases to trimming and J lost 8 bases; unmatched junction nucleotides: 6. The length of the CDR3 is 13 residues. The CDR3 region is CASSSGQVLEAFF. CDR3 DNA: TGTGCCAGCAGCTCGGGACAGGTCTTGGAAGCTTTCTTT.

A single count supports this clone. The V gene is TRBV19, the J gene TRBJ1-4; TRBD1 matches 7 bases. Germline CDR1 and CDR2: LNHDA and SQIVND (reference sequence). Trimming removed 3 bases from V and 8 bases from J; junction bases left unmatched: 6. CDR3 length: 14 amino acids. CDR3 sequence (DNA): TGTGCCAGTAGTATGAGACAGGGAGGCGAAAAACTGTTTTTT. It codes for CASSMRQGGEKLFF.

This chain links TRBV11-3 with TRBJ2-7, with 7 bases fitting TRBD1. This CDR3 has 15 residues. The germline V gene has CDR1 SGHNT and CDR2 YENEEA. The J segment lost 3 bases and the V segment lost 2 bases, leaving 7 bases of the junction unmatched. In DNA form, the CDR3 reads TGTGCCAGCAGCTTAACTTCAGACAGGGTCTACGAGCAGTACTTC. This translates into CASSLTSDRVYEQYF.

CDR3 coding DNA: TGTGCCAGCAGCCGGCCGGGACAGGGTGAAAAACTGTTTTTT. It yields the protein CASSRPGQGEKLFF. The rearrangement links TRBV5-6 to TRBJ1-4, with TRBD1 matching 9 bases. This CDR3 comprises 14 residues. Losses at the gene ends were 4 bases for V and 7 bases for J; bases not matched to a gene: 5. Germline lookup yields CDR1 SGHDT and CDR2 YYEEEE.

The chain joins TRBV5-1 to TRBJ2-7; 7 nucleotides match TRBD2. V shed 2 bases and J 4 bases; nucleotides not matched to a gene: 9. This CDR3 has 15 amino acids. Germline CDR1 reads SGHRS; CDR2 reads YFSETQ. The CDR3 DNA reads TGCGCCAGCAGCTTCCTGGGCGGGAGTCGGTACGAGCAGTACTTC. Translating it yields CASSFLGGSRYEQYF.

The chain links TRBV2 to TRBJ1-3; 7 bases map to TRBD1. CDR3 length: 15 residues. V dropped 5 bases and J dropped 2; count of bases not matched to a gene: 6. Germline loops: CDR1 SNHLY, CDR2 FYNNEI. In DNA, the CDR3 is TGTGCCAGCAGTTCGACAGGGTTCGCTGGAAACACCATATATTTT. Its protein is CASSSTGFAGNTIYF. The full variable domain, in which reference TRBV2 and TRBJ1-3 provide the parts outside the CDR3, is EPEVTQTPSHQVTQMGQEVILRCVPISNHLYFYWYRQILGQKVEFLVSFYNNEISEKSEIFDDQFSVERPDGSNFTLKIRSTKLEDSAMYFCASSSTGFAGNTIYFGEGSWLTVV.

This sequence joins TRBV24-1 and TRBJ1-5; 8 positions agree with TRBD1. Germline lookup yields CDR1 KGHDR and CDR2 SFDVKD. V lost 9 bases to trimming and J lost 5 bases; unmatched junction nucleotides: 8. This CDR3 is built from 14 residues. The CDR3 nucleotides are TGTGCCACCGGGGACAGGAGGGTGGATCAGCCCCAGCATTTT. Its translation: CATGDRRVDQPQHF.

This clone was counted a few times. The sample carries other DNA sequences with the same CDR3. This rearrangement joins TRBV9 to TRBJ1-1, with 7 bases matching TRBD1. V shed 3 bases and J 0 bases; nucleotides not matched to a gene: 5. Looked up from germline, CDR1 is SGDLS and CDR2 is YYNGEE. The CDR3 covers 15 residues. The DNA for the CDR3 is TGTGCCAGCAGCGCCCGACAGGGATTGAACACTGAAGCTTTCTTT. Amino acids: CASSARQGLNTEAFF.

V and J are TRBV5-1 and TRBJ2-1; D is possibly TRBD2 (5 bases). The ends were cut back, 4 bases at V and 7 bases at J, with 12 bases in the middle. CDR1 SGHRS and CDR2 YFSETQ come from the germline V gene. This CDR3 comprises 13 residues. CDR3 DNA sequence: TGCGCCAGCAGCAACCGGCCGGGGAATGAGCAGTTCTTC. Translating it yields CASSNRPGNEQFF.

The J gene is TRBJ1-4, the V gene TRBV19; 8 bases agree with TRBD1. CDR3 size: 16 residues. Trimming took 2 bases from V and 4 from J; bases not matched to a gene: 6. Germline V gene lookup returns CDR1 LNHDA and CDR2 SQIVND (reference sequence). CDR3 DNA: TGTGCCAGTAGTATAAAGGGACAGGCCGGTAATGAAAAACTGTTTTTT. As protein: CASSIKGQAGNEKLFF.

This CDR3 reads CASSQDWGQGVADTQYF. The CDR3 coding sequence is TGCGCCAGCAGCCAAGATTGGGGACAGGGGGTGGCAGATACGCAGTATTTT. V is TRBV4-1 and J is TRBJ2-3; 11 nucleotides align to TRBD1. CDR1 is MGHRA, CDR2 YSYEKL, per germline. The CDR3 totals 17 residues. The ends lost 0 bases at V and 4 bases at J; junction bases unmatched: 6.

This clone is medium-sized. The rearrangement links TRBV6-4 to TRBJ2-1, with 10 positions matching TRBD1. Germline CDR1 is MRHNA and CDR2 is SNTAGT. Trimming cost V 1 base and J 9 bases; bases outside gene matches: 3. CDR3 length: 14 residues. In nucleotides, the CDR3 is TGTGCCAGCAGTGACTGGGACAGGGGTAGTGAGCAGTTCTTC. It is translated as CASSDWDRGSEQFF.

This chain joins TRBV30 and TRBJ2-5; D is possibly TRBD2 (5 bases). Trimming took off 0 bases at V and 5 bases at J, with 13 bases between the two ends. The CDR3 runs to 14 residues. Looked up from germline, CDR1 is GTSNPN and CDR2 is SVGIG (reference sequence). CDR3 bases: TGTGCCTGGAGTGTAGAGGGAGCTCCGGAGACCCAGTACTTC. Translated, it gives CAWSVEGAPETQYF. Complete variable domain (other parts from reference TRBV30 and TRBJ2-5): SQTIHQWPATLVQPVGSPLSLECTVEGTSNPNLYWYRQAAGRGLQLLFYSVGIGQISSEVPQNLSASRPQDRQFILSSKKLLLSDSGFYLCAWSVEGAPETQYFGPGTRLLVL.

J is TRBJ2-7 and V is TRBV5-4; maybe TRBD2 (6 bases). Germline V gene lookup returns CDR1 SGHNT and CDR2 YYREEE (reference sequence). The CDR3 covers 14 residues. V dropped 4 bases and J dropped 3 bases, with 14 bases sitting between them. CDR3 sequence reads: CASSNMGGYYEQYF. The DNA for the CDR3 is TGTGCCAGCAGCAACATGGGAGGCTACTACGAGCAGTACTTC.

This clone occurred a few times. The chain links TRBV7-9 to TRBJ1-1; 7 nucleotides match TRBD1. CDR3 length: 14 amino acids. Germline V gene data show CDR1 as SEHNR and CDR2 as FQNEAQ (reference sequence). V lost 6 bases, J lost 1 base, and 5 bases stayed unmatched. The CDR3 DNA sequence: TGTGCCAGCAGTTCCGGGACAGCGAACACTGAAGCTTTCTTT. Protein sequence: CASSSGTANTEAFF.

This sequence joins TRBV19 and TRBJ1-5; TRBD1 matches at 12 bases. Germline V lookup: CDR1 LNHDA, CDR2 SQIVND (reference sequence). After removal of 6 bases from V and 0 bases from J, the junction contained 6 bases not matched to a gene. This CDR3 comprises 17 residues. The DNA of the CDR3 is TGTGCCAGTAGGAGGGGACAGGGGGCGAATAGCAATCAGCCCCAGCATTTT. The encoded protein is CASRRGQGANSNQPQHF.

The chain uses TRBV5-6 and TRBJ1-2; 8 bases map to TRBD1. CDR1 SGHDT and CDR2 YYEEEE come from the germline V gene. CDR3 length: 16 residues. V lost 4 bases to trimming and J lost 7 bases; unmatched junction nucleotides: 15. CDR3 region: CASSPWTGRDPFGYTF. For the CDR3, the DNA is TGTGCCAGCAGCCCTTGGACAGGGAGGGACCCCTTTGGCTACACCTTC.

Only one count was recorded for this clone. The chain links TRBV6-1 to TRBJ2-5; the match to TRBD2 covers 8 bases. The length of the CDR3 is 14 residues. Germline V lookup: CDR1 MNHNS, CDR2 SASEGT. J gave up 8 bases and V 3 bases, and 8 bases lay outside the gene matches. The CDR3: CASSDNPGGGTQYF. Here the CDR3 DNA reads TGTGCCAGCAGTGACAACCCGGGGGGGGGAACCCAGTACTTC.